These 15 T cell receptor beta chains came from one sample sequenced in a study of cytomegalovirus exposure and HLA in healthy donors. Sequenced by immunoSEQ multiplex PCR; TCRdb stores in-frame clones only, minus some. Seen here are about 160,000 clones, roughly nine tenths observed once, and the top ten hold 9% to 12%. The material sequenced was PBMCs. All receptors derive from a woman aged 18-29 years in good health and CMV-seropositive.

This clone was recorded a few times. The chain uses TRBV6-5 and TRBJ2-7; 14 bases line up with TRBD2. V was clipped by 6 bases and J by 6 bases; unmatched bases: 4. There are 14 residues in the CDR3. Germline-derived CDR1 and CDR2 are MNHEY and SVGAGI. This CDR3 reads CASRGGLAGVEQYF. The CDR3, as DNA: TGTGCCAGCAGGGGGGGACTAGCGGGAGTCGAGCAGTACTTC.

Here the CDR3 reads CASSRAEFTGELFF. Here the CDR3 DNA reads TGTGCCAGCAGCCGTGCGGAGTTTACCGGGGAGCTGTTTTTT. The chain uses TRBV4-2 and TRBJ2-2; no reliable D call. V was shortened by 4 bases and J by 5 bases, with 11 bases between the two germline ends. The CDR3 contains 14 residues. Germline values: CDR1 LGHNA, CDR2 YNFKEQ.

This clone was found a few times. The CDR3: CASSDGASGRAEQFF. CDR3 in DNA: TGTGCCAGCAGCGATGGGGCTAGCGGGAGGGCTGAGCAGTTCTTC. The V gene is TRBV5-8, the J gene TRBJ2-1; the match to TRBD2 covers 12 bases. Germline V CDR1 and CDR2: SGHTS, YDEGEE. V shed 4 bases, J shed 9 bases, and the junction held 8 bases outside the gene matches. The CDR3 length is 15 residues.

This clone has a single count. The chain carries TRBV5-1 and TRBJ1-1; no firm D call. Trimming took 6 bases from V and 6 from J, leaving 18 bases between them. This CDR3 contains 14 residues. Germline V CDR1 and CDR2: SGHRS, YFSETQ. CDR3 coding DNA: TGCGCCAGCACCCGGGGAGATTTGGGTGCTGAAGCTTTCTTT. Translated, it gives CASTRGDLGAEAFF.

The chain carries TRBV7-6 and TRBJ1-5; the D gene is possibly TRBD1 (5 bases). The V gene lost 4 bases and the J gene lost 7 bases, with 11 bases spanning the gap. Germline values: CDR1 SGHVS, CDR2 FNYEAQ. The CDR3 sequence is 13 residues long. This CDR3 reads CASSSLGGQPQHF. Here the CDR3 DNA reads TGTGCCAGCAGCTCGTTGGGGGGACAGCCCCAGCATTTT.

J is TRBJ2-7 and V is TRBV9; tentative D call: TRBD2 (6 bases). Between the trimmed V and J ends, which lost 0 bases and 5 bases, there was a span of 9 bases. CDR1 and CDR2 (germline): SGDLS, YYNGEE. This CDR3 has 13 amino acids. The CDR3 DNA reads TGTGCCAGCAGCGTAGGTCCGGGGGACGAGCAGTACTTC. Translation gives CASSVGPGDEQYF. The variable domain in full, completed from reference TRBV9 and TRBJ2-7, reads DSGVTQTPKHLITATGQRVTLRCSPRSGDLSVYWYQQSLDQGLQFLIQYYNGEERAKGNILERFSAQQFPDLHSELNLSSLELGDSALYFCASSVGPGDEQYFGPGTRLTVT.

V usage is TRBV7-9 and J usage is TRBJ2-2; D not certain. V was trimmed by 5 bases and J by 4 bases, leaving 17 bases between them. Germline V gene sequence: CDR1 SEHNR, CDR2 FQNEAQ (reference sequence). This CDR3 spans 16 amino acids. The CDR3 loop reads CASSHPLVESTGELFF. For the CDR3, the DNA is TGTGCCAGCAGCCACCCCCTAGTCGAGAGCACCGGGGAGCTGTTTTTT.

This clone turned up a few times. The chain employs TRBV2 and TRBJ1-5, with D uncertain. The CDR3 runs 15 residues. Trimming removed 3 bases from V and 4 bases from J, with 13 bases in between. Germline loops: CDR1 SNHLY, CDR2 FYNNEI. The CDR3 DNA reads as TGTGCCAGCAGTGATGATTCGGGAGGGAATCAGCCCCAGCATTTT. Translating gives CASSDDSGGNQPQHF.

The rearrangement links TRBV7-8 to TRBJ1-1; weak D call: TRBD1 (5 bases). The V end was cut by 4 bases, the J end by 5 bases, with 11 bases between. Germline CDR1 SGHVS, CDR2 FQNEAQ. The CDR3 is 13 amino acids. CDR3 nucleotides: TGTGCCAGCAGCTGGGACGGGGGGACTGAAGCTTTCTTT. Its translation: CASSWDGGTEAFF. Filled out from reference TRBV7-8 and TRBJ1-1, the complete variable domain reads GAGVSQSPRYKVAKRGQDVALRCDPISGHVSLFWYQQALGQGPEFLTYFQNEAQLDKSGLPSDRFFAERPEGSVSTLKIQRTQQEDSAVYLCASSWDGGTEAFFGQGTRLTVV.

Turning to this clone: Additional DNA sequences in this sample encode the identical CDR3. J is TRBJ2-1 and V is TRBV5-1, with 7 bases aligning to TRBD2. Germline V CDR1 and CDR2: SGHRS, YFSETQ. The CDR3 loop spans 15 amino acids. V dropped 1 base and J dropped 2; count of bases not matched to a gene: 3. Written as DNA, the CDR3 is TGCGCCAGCAGCTTGCTTGCGGGAGCCTACAATGAGCAGTTCTTC. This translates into CASSLLAGAYNEQFF. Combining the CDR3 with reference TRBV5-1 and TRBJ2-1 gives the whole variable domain KAGVTQTPRYLIKTRGQQVTLSCSPISGHRSVSWYQQTPGQGLQFLFEYFSETQRNKGNFPGRFSGRQFSNSRSEMNVSTLELGDSALYLCASSLLAGAYNEQFFGPGTRLTVL.

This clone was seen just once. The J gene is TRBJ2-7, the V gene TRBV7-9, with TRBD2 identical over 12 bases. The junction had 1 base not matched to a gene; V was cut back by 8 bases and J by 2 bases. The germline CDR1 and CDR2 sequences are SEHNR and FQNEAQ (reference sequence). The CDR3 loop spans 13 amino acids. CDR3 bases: TGTGCCAGCCGGACTAGCGGGACCTACGAGCAGTACTTC. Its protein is CASRTSGTYEQYF.

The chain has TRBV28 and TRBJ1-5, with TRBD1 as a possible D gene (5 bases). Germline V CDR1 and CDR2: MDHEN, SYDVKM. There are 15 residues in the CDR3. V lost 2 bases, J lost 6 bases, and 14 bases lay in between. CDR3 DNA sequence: TGTGCCAGCAGTTTAGGAAGGGGATTAAGTCAGCCCCAGCATTTT. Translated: CASSLGRGLSQPQHF.

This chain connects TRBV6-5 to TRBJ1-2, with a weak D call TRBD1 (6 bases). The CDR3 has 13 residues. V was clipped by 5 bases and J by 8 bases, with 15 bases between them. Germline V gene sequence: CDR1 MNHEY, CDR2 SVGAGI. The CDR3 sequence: CASSPTWTAGYTF. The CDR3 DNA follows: TGTGCCAGCAGTCCGACCTGGACAGCCGGCTACACCTTC.

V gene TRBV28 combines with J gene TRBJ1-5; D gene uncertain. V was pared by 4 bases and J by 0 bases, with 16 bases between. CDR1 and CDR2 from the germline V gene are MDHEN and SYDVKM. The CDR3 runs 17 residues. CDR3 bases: TGTGCCAGCAGTTCGACAAGCAGAGGGTATAGCAATCAGCCCCAGCATTTT. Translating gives CASSSTSRGYSNQPQHF.

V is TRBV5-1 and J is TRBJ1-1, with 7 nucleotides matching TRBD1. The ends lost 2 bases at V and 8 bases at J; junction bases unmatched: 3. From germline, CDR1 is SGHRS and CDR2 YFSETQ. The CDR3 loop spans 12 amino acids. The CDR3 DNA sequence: TGCGCCAGCAGCTTATCAGGGGGAGAAGCTTTCTTT. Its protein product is CASSLSGGEAFF.